This T cell receptor beta chain derives from a study of human T cells and chemical hapten exposure. In the library, unique molecular identifiers were attached to individual cDNA molecules. TCRdb reanalysed the 5' RACE reads using MiXCR and keeps one entry per CDR3 protein. The table includes 120,000 to 150,000 distinct CDR3 sequences, around 4.1% detected once. Trimming took off 8 bases at V and 3 bases at J, with 15 bases between the two ends. The germline V gene encodes CDR1 DFQATT and CDR2 SNEGSKA (reference sequence). CDR3 length equals 13 residues. Someone pulled total RNA out of unfractionated whole blood.

The sequence came from a female donor in good health. This chain uses TRBV20-1 with TRBJ2-3; D not certain. In DNA, the CDR3 is TGCAGTATTCGGCAGCCTGGGACAGATACGCAGTATTTT. This gives the protein CSIRQPGTDTQYF.